Listed here are 10 T cell receptor beta chains from one sample, sequenced in a study of T cell changes during pregnancy in multiple sclerosis. Generated by immunoSEQ multiplex PCR, the TCRdb table keeps only in-frame clones and is missing some. This table holds roughly 70,000 clones, 90% found once. Material: peripheral blood, obtained in the third trimester of pregnancy. Receptors were obtained from a female donor with multiple sclerosis, enrolled in a pregnancy study.

The genes are TRBV6-4 and TRBJ2-1; maybe TRBD1 (6 bases). Trimming left V 2 bases short and J 3 bases short, with 17 bases between. The CDR3 extends over 17 amino acids. Germline V gene data show CDR1 as MRHNA and CDR2 as SNTAGT. CDR3 DNA sequence: TGTGCCAGCAGTGACACAGTTGGGACACACAACTACAATGAGCAGTTCTTC. It is translated as CASSDTVGTHNYNEQFF.

A single count supports this clone. The V gene is TRBV19, the J gene TRBJ1-1; no clear D. CDR1 is LNHDA, CDR2 SQIVND, per germline (reference sequence). The V and J ends lost 7 bases and 0 bases respectively, with 9 bases between them. CDR3 length: 13 amino acids. The CDR3 bases are TGTGCCAGTAACCTAGGATTGAACACTGAAGCTTTCTTT. It yields the protein CASNLGLNTEAFF.

The J gene is TRBJ2-7, the V gene TRBV27, with a tentative D call TRBD1 (6 bases). Germline assignment: CDR1 MNHEY and CDR2 SMNVEV (reference sequence). CDR3 size: 14 residues. Trimming removed 1 base at V and 2 bases at J, with 9 bases between. CDR3 DNA: TGTGCCAGCAGTTTATGGGGGCCAACCTACGAGCAGTACTTC. Residues: CASSLWGPTYEQYF.

This sequence joins TRBV9 and TRBJ1-6, with 7 bases identical to TRBD1. Germline-derived CDR1 and CDR2 are SGDLS and YYNGEE. CDR3 length: 17 amino acids. J was trimmed by 6 bases and V by 0 bases; bases with no gene match: 9. CDR3 nucleotide sequence: TGTGCCAGCAGCGTAGAGGAAGGGGGCGGATTTAATTCACCCCTCCACTTT. Its translation: CASSVEEGGGFNSPLHF.

This chain links TRBV4-1 with TRBJ2-7, with 11 bases that match TRBD2. This CDR3 is 18 amino acids long. The V gene end was trimmed by 3 bases and the J gene end by 1 base; junction bases not matched to a gene: 11. The V gene's germline CDR1 is MGHRA and CDR2 YSYEKL. CDR3 DNA: TGCGCCAGCAGCCATCAAGAAACCGGGACTAGCGGTTCCTACGAGCAGTACTTC. The encoded protein is CASSHQETGTSGSYEQYF.

This rearrangement joins TRBV7-2 to TRBJ2-1; possible D gene TRBD1, 6 bases. V was clipped by 5 bases and J by 4 bases, with 9 bases between them. Germline assignment: CDR1 SGHTA and CDR2 FQGNSA. There are 13 residues in the CDR3. The CDR3 nucleotides are TGTGCCAGCAGCATGGACAGTTACAATGAGCAGTTCTTC. It codes for CASSMDSYNEQFF.

This chain joins TRBV5-6 and TRBJ2-7, with 8 bases that match TRBD1. CDR1 is SGHDT, CDR2 YYEEEE, per germline. V gave up 3 bases and J gave up 3 bases; unmatched junction bases: 5. The CDR3 has 14 amino acids. CDR3 in amino acids: CASSSGQEFYEQYF. The CDR3 region has the DNA TGTGCCAGCAGCTCGGGACAGGAGTTCTACGAGCAGTACTTC. The variable domain in full, completed from reference TRBV5-6 and TRBJ2-7, reads DAGVTQSPTHLIKTRGQQVTLRCSPKSGHDTVSWYQQALGQGPQFIFQYYEEEERQRGNFPDRFSGHQFPNYSSELNVNALLLGDSALYLCASSSGQEFYEQYFGPGTRLTVT.

The gene calls are TRBV27 and TRBJ1-1, with D maybe TRBD1 (5 bases). The CDR3 contains 13 residues. V was pared by 2 bases and J by 4 bases, with 8 bases between. The germline gives CDR1 MNHEY, CDR2 SMNVEV (reference sequence). In DNA, the CDR3 is TGTGCCAGCAGTTTAAGGGGAGGCACTGAAGCTTTCTTT. This sequence encodes CASSLRGGTEAFF.

V usage is TRBV7-9 and J usage is TRBJ1-2; 7 bases line up with TRBD1. The V gene end was trimmed by 4 bases and the J gene end by 1 base; junction bases not matched to a gene: 6. The CDR3 length is 15 residues. CDR1 and CDR2 from the germline V gene are SEHNR and FQNEAQ (reference sequence). CDR3 loop: CASSSPTGLNYGYTF. In nucleotides, the CDR3 is TGTGCCAGCAGCTCCCCGACAGGGCTTAACTATGGCTACACCTTC.

The chain joins TRBV19 to TRBJ2-1, with D unresolved. This CDR3 is 15 amino acids long. The V end was cut by 0 bases, the J end by 4 bases, with 10 bases between. Germline lookup yields CDR1 LNHDA and CDR2 SQIVND (reference sequence). The CDR3: CASSIDGSGYNEQFF. The CDR3 DNA sequence: TGTGCCAGTAGTATAGATGGCTCCGGGTACAATGAGCAGTTCTTC.